The T cell receptor beta chain under discussion was sequenced for a study of T cells of healthy individuals. For this clonotype: A much more abundant neighbour one base away suggests this may be a read error.

TCRdb independently ran MiXCR on the 5' RACE reads; one entry per CDR3 protein. The sample contains about 96,000 distinct CDR3 sequences, approximately 15% of which appear only once. Germline CDR1 reads MDHEN; CDR2 reads SYDVKM. This CDR3 comprises 15 residues. The V and J genes are TRBV28 and TRBJ2-5; tentatively, D is TRBD1 (5 bases). The TCR sequence derives from a human donor in good health. In DNA, the CDR3 is TGTGCCAGCAGTGAGAAGGGGAAATACCAAGAGACCCAGCACTTC. This gives the protein CASSEKGKYQETQHF.